These T cell receptor beta chains were read from a single sample in a study of early T cells in non-severe SARS-CoV-2 infection. MiXCR was run by TCRdb on the 5' RACE reads, yielding one entry per CDR3 protein. The table includes over 85,000 distinct CDR3 sequences, approximately 14% detected once. The sequencing input was whole blood. These receptors were taken from an adult who was a healthcare worker with PCR-confirmed SARS-CoV-2 infection or an uninfected control (not recorded which). Both conserved end residues are part of each CDR3. Each record gives: J gene, clone size, V gene, D gene, CDR3 DNA, CDR3 protein. A D gene is named only where the DNA matches it firmly. Clone sizes are given selectively: once, few, many, or a class where the clone is expanded.

J: TRBJ2-1; size: -; V: TRBV7-9; D: -; DNA: TGTGCCAGCAGCTTGGGCGGGACTGAGCAGTTCTTC; CDR3: CASSLGGTEQFF
J: TRBJ1-5; size: many; V: TRBV18; D: -; DNA: TGTGCCAGCTCAGAGACACCTAGCAATCAGCCCCAGCATTTT; CDR3: CASSETPSNQPQHF
J: TRBJ2-3; size: -; V: TRBV28; D: -; DNA: TGTGCCAGCAGTCGACCTCTCTCGGGAGCTGTCACAGATACGCAGTATTTT; CDR3: CASSRPLSGAVTDTQYF
J: TRBJ2-3; size: -; V: TRBV12-3/TRBV12-4; D: -; DNA: TGTGCCAGCAGTTTTGTAGAAGGGGATACGCAGTATTTT; CDR3: CASSFVEGDTQYF
J: TRBJ2-3; size: few; V: TRBV12-3/TRBV12-4; D: -; DNA: TGTGCCAGCAGTTGGGAGGTCAGAACAGATACGCAGTATTTT; CDR3: CASSWEVRTDTQYF
J: TRBJ2-1; size: few; V: TRBV20-1; D: -; DNA: TGCAGTGCTAGAGATCTTGGCAGGGATTACAATGAGCAGTTCTTC; CDR3: CSARDLGRDYNEQFF
J: TRBJ1-3; size: -; V: TRBV2; D: -; DNA: TGTGCCAGCAGTGTGGTAGAGAGCTCTGGAAACACCATATATTTT; CDR3: CASSVVESSGNTIYF
J: TRBJ2-1; size: many; V: TRBV20-1; D: -; DNA: TGCAGTGCTAGAGGGGGGAGAAATGAGCAGTTCTTC; CDR3: CSARGGRNEQFF
J: TRBJ2-7; size: many; V: TRBV18; D: -; DNA: TGTGCCAGCTCCCCCCGGGGAAACTCCTACGAGCAGTACTTC; CDR3: CASSPRGNSYEQYF
J: TRBJ2-3; size: -; V: TRBV20-1; D: TRBD2; DNA: TGCAAGACTAGCGGGAGTACGATAGATACGCAGTATTTT; CDR3: CKTSGSTIDTQYF
J: TRBJ1-1; size: many; V: TRBV7-9; D: -; DNA: TGTGCCAGCAGCTTCGACGGGAACACTGAAGCTTTCTTT; CDR3: CASSFDGNTEAFF
J: TRBJ2-1; size: many; V: TRBV6-2/TRBV6-3; D: -; DNA: TGTGCCAGCAGTTACTCGCGGGCGGGACCCCGCTACAATGAGCAGTTCTTC; CDR3: CASSYSRAGPRYNEQFF
J: TRBJ1-2; size: -; V: TRBV20-1; D: TRBD1; DNA: TGCAGTGGGGGACAGCCGGACTATGGCTACACCTTC; CDR3: CSGGQPDYGYTF
J: TRBJ2-1; size: few; V: TRBV4-1; D: -; DNA: TGCGCCAGCAGCCCCCCAAGGCGGGACTCCTACAATGAGCAGTTCTTC; CDR3: CASSPPRRDSYNEQFF
J: TRBJ1-4; size: -; V: TRBV29-1; D: TRBD1; DNA: TGCAGCGCCTCCGGGACAGGTTATGAAAAACTGTTTTTT; CDR3: CSASGTGYEKLFF
J: TRBJ1-1; size: many; V: TRBV20-1; D: TRBD1; DNA: TGCAGTGCTAGAAAGTATGGGACAGGGAACACTGAAGCTTTCTTT; CDR3: CSARKYGTGNTEAFF
J: TRBJ2-5; size: many; V: TRBV11-2; D: -; DNA: TGTGCCAGCAGCCCTATGCGAGGACAAGAGACCCAGTACTTC; CDR3: CASSPMRGQETQYF
J: TRBJ2-1; size: many; V: TRBV15; D: TRBD1; DNA: TGTGCCACCAGCAGAGCAGGGGGTTACAATGAGCAGTTCTTC; CDR3: CATSRAGGYNEQFF
J: TRBJ2-1; size: -; V: TRBV5-6; D: TRBD2; DNA: TGTGCCAGCAGCTTGGGGACTAGCGGGTATTACAATGAGCAGTTCTTC; CDR3: CASSLGTSGYYNEQFF
J: TRBJ1-4; size: -; V: TRBV4-3; D: -; DNA: TGCGCCAGCAGCCAAGAACCGGGACTTGCTGAAAAACTGTTTTTT; CDR3: CASSQEPGLAEKLFF
J: TRBJ2-1; size: -; V: TRBV19; D: -; DNA: TGTGCCAGTAAGGGACCGGACAATGAGCAGTTCTTC; CDR3: CASKGPDNEQFF
J: TRBJ2-2; size: medium-sized; V: TRBV19; D: -; DNA: TGTGCCAGTATGGAGGAGAACACCGGGGAGCTGTTTTTT; CDR3: CASMEENTGELFF
J: TRBJ2-5; size: -; V: TRBV28; D: -; DNA: TGTGCCAGCAGTTTAATGGCAGGGGAGGAGACCCAGTACTTC; CDR3: CASSLMAGEETQYF
J: TRBJ2-1; size: many; V: TRBV7-8; D: TRBD2; DNA: TGTGCCAGCAGCTTAGGTTTACGGGAGGGCCTCTTGAATGAGCAGTTCTTC; CDR3: CASSLGLREGLLNEQFF
J: TRBJ1-2; size: many; V: TRBV5-1; D: TRBD1; DNA: TGCGCCAGCAGCTTTGGGACGGACAGGGGCGGCTGGTATGGCTACACCTTC; CDR3: CASSFGTDRGGWYGYTF
J: TRBJ1-5; size: many; V: TRBV27; D: -; DNA: TGTGCCAGCAGTTCCCAGGGTTATCGGTCAGGCAATCAGCCCCAGCATTTT; CDR3: CASSSQGYRSGNQPQHF
J: TRBJ1-2; size: few; V: TRBV28; D: TRBD1; DNA: TGTGCCAGCAGTTTAGGCAGGACAGGGGTTCTGTATGGCTACACCTTC; CDR3: CASSLGRTGVLYGYTF
J: TRBJ2-5; size: many; V: TRBV6-2/TRBV6-3; D: -; DNA: TGTGCCAGCAGTTACTCGGTTGGCCCCCAAGAGACCCAGTACTTC; CDR3: CASSYSVGPQETQYF
J: TRBJ2-5; size: -; V: TRBV18; D: TRBD1; DNA: TGTGCCAGCTCACCGGGACAGGGGACTAAAGAGACCCAGTACTTC; CDR3: CASSPGQGTKETQYF
J: TRBJ2-5; size: -; V: TRBV20-1; D: TRBD2; DNA: TGCAGTGCTAGAGAAAGTCCTAGCGGGAGAAAAGAGACCCAGTACTTC; CDR3: CSARESPSGRKETQYF
J: TRBJ1-1; size: few; V: TRBV18; D: TRBD1; DNA: TGTGTCAGCTCAGCGACAGGGATGGCGGGCACTGAAGCTTTCTTT; CDR3: CVSSATGMAGTEAFF
J: TRBJ2-4; size: many; V: TRBV29-1; D: -; DNA: TGCAGCGTTGAACCGCTAACGGGAGAAAACATTCAGTACTTC; CDR3: CSVEPLTGENIQYF
J: TRBJ2-6; size: many; V: TRBV5-1; D: -; DNA: TGCGCCAGCAGCCCACAGAGCTCTGGGGCCAACGTCCTGACTTTC; CDR3: CASSPQSSGANVLTF
J: TRBJ1-5; size: many; V: TRBV20-1; D: -; DNA: TGCAGTGCTAGAGATCCCGGGAGTCGGCATCAGCCCCAGCATTTT; CDR3: CSARDPGSRHQPQHF
J: TRBJ1-2; size: few; V: TRBV6-5; D: -; DNA: TGTGCCAGCAGTTATTACAGCCAGTATGGCTACACCTTC; CDR3: CASSYYSQYGYTF
J: TRBJ1-6; size: many; V: TRBV3-1; D: -; DNA: TGTGCCAGCAGCCCCTATGAGGGGGGTTCTAATTCACCCCTCCACTTT; CDR3: CASSPYEGGSNSPLHF
J: TRBJ2-1; size: few; V: TRBV20-1; D: TRBD2; DNA: TGCAGGGCCTACGCCGGGACTAGCGCCCACAATGAGCAGTTCTTC; CDR3: CRAYAGTSAHNEQFF
J: TRBJ2-5; size: many; V: TRBV28; D: -; DNA: TGTGCCAGTAAGACGAACGCCAAAGAGACCCAGTACTTC; CDR3: CASKTNAKETQYF
J: TRBJ2-1; size: many; V: TRBV27; D: -; DNA: TGTGCCAGCAGTTTATCCAGCTTACCCTCCTACAATGAGCAGTTCTTC; CDR3: CASSLSSLPSYNEQFF
J: TRBJ2-3; size: few; V: TRBV5-5; D: -; DNA: TGTGCCAGCCACCCGGGCCCAGATACGCAGTATTTT; CDR3: CASHPGPDTQYF
J: TRBJ1-5; size: many; V: TRBV21-1; D: -; DNA: TGTGCCAGCAGCATCGAAGGGGCCGGCAATCAGCCCCAGCATTTT; CDR3: CASSIEGAGNQPQHF